This paragraph covers one T cell receptor (beta chain) sequence. As yet, its antigen is unknown. The data were taken from a study of T cell responses to AZD1222 COVID-19 vaccine. Findings of the study overall: Two AZD1222 doses significantly raised spike-specific TCR breadth and depth over controls.

V gave up 2 bases and J gave up 2 bases, with 10 bases separating them. The CDR3 covers 14 residues. From germline, CDR1 is MNHEY and CDR2 SVGAGI. This table comes from immunoSEQ multiplex PCR, and its TCRdb copy is limited to in-frame clones, with some not included. The sample consists of 180,000 or so clones, roughly 91% of them appearing once. The receptor's source is an adult who received the AZD1222 COVID-19 vaccine. The sequencing here drew on peripheral blood, taken 28 days after the second AZD1222 dose. The chain recombines TRBV6-5 with TRBJ2-7; no firm D call. CDR3 sequence: CASSYNLGTYEQYF. The CDR3 coding sequence is TGTGCCAGCAGTTACAATTTGGGCACCTACGAGCAGTACTTC.